This T cell receptor beta chain was documented in a study of T-cell reconstitution after alpha-beta-depleted transplantation in children. In this sample, this clonotype turned up many times. Germline V gene sequence: CDR1 DFQATT, CDR2 SNEGSKA (reference sequence). V was clipped by 3 bases and J by 6 bases, with 12 bases between them. The CDR3 loop spans 12 amino acids. Using unique molecular identifiers, the investigators prepared the TCRbeta library. Each CDR3 protein gets one entry after TCRdb re-called the PCR reads with MiXCR. The table shows 200,000 to 250,000 distinct CDR3 sequences, with more than 10% occurring only once.

The sample in question was PBMCs from the stem cell graft donor, obtained from the stem cell graft. The genes are TRBV20-1 and TRBJ2-7; D is possibly TRBD2 (5 bases). This TCR was sampled from a human donor who donated a stem cell graft to a child with acute lymphoblastic leukemia. In DNA, the CDR3 is TGCAGTGCTAGGGCTAGCCGAGGCGAGCAGTACTTC. It specifies CSARASRGEQYF.